Each of the 16 T cell receptor beta chains below was sequenced from the same sample in a study of cytomegalovirus exposure and HLA in healthy donors. Some clones are missing from TCRdb's copy, which holds only in-frame ones; the method was immunoSEQ multiplex PCR. Among about 160,000 clones, less than 90% were seen once, and the ten largest hold roughly a tenth. Sample: PBMCs. The receptors here all came from a man under 40 in good health and CMV-seropositive.

This clone was detected once. This sample includes further DNA sequences coding for the same CDR3. The V gene is TRBV9, the J gene TRBJ2-1; D gene ambiguous. V was pared by 0 bases and J by 3 bases, with 4 bases between. From germline, CDR1 is SGDLS and CDR2 YYNGEE. The CDR3 length is 13 residues. This CDR3 is CASSVASYNEQFF. The CDR3 DNA reads TGTGCCAGCAGCGTAGCCAGCTACAATGAGCAGTTCTTC.

The V and J genes are TRBV29-1 and TRBJ2-7; 7 bases are a match to TRBD1. The germline V gene has CDR1 SQVTM and CDR2 ANQGSEA. The CDR3 consists of 13 residues. J was trimmed by 1 base and V by 7 bases; bases with no gene match: 7. CDR3 in amino acids: CSALTGKSYEQYF. As DNA, the CDR3 is TGCAGCGCCCTGACAGGGAAATCCTACGAGCAGTACTTC.

The chain uses TRBV7-9 and TRBJ2-5, with a tentative D call TRBD1 (5 bases). The CDR3 is 15 residues long. V lost 1 base and J lost 3, with 12 bases in between. CDR1 is SEHNR and CDR2 is FQNEAQ in the germline V gene (reference sequence). The CDR3 sequence: CASSLGAGSEETQYF. The CDR3 nucleotides read TGTGCCAGCAGCTTAGGGGCAGGGTCAGAAGAGACCCAGTACTTC.

This chain uses TRBV6-5 with TRBJ1-3; D remains ambiguous. CDR1 is MNHEY, CDR2 SVGAGI, per germline. V lost 0 bases to trimming and J lost 0 bases, with 6 bases between them. This CDR3 region has 15 residues. The CDR3: CASSYSHNSGNTIYF. DNA of the CDR3: TGTGCCAGCAGTTACTCGCACAACTCTGGAAACACCATATATTTT.

This clone was recorded a few times. This chain's CDR3 is CASSPSQGVLEQFF. The CDR3 DNA reads as TGCGCCAGCAGCCCTTCCCAGGGGGTGCTTGAGCAGTTCTTC. The chain joins TRBV4-1 to TRBJ2-1; 7 bases are a match to TRBD1. The ends lost 4 bases at V and 9 bases at J; junction bases unmatched: 9. From germline, CDR1 is MGHRA and CDR2 YSYEKL. The CDR3 has 14 amino acids.

In its sample, this clone was seen once. The rearrangement uses TRBV6-1 and TRBJ1-2, with 7 bases fitting TRBD1. V lost 4 bases to trimming and J lost 8 bases; unmatched junction nucleotides: 16. The CDR3 spans 16 residues. The germline gives CDR1 MNHNS, CDR2 SASEGT. This chain's CDR3 is CASSGITQGDRIGYTF. The CDR3 DNA follows: TGTGCCAGCAGTGGAATTACCCAGGGGGATAGAATCGGCTACACCTTC.

The V and J genes are TRBV30 and TRBJ1-1; TRBD1 is a possible D gene (6 bases). V was cut by 0 bases and J by 4 bases, with 9 bases left in between. Per the germline V gene, CDR1 is GTSNPN and CDR2 is SVGIG (reference sequence). The CDR3 runs 13 residues. This CDR3 is CAWSVQGLTEAFF. The DNA of the CDR3 is TGTGCCTGGAGTGTCCAGGGGCTCACTGAAGCTTTCTTT.

The chain employs TRBV9 and TRBJ1-1, with 7 bases matching TRBD1. Per germline, CDR1 SGDLS and CDR2 YYNGEE. The CDR3 consists of 15 residues. The V gene end was trimmed by 0 bases and the J gene end by 2 bases; junction bases not matched to a gene: 4. In nucleotides, the CDR3 is TGTGCCAGCAGCGTAGTTGACAGGGCTAACACTGAAGCTTTCTTT. Translating gives CASSVVDRANTEAFF.

The rearrangement links TRBV9 to TRBJ1-4; D possibly corresponds to TRBD1 (6 bases). The germline V gene encodes CDR1 SGDLS and CDR2 YYNGEE. Deletions cut 2 bases from V and 0 bases from J, with 11 bases between. The CDR3 spans 16 residues. CDR3: CASSVDRKTTNEKLFF. CDR3 DNA sequence: TGTGCCAGCAGCGTCGACAGGAAAACAACTAATGAAAAACTGTTTTTT.

This clone appeared a few times. The rearrangement links TRBV30 to TRBJ1-5, with unresolved D. With 6 bases removed from V and 0 bases from J, the gap between germline ends came to 6 bases. CDR1 is GTSNPN, CDR2 SVGIG, per germline (reference sequence). CDR3 size: 12 residues. The CDR3 DNA follows: TGTGCCTGCTCGTCTAGCAATCAGCCCCAGCATTTT. This translates into CACSSSNQPQHF. The full variable domain, its missing parts supplied by reference TRBV30 and TRBJ1-5, is SQTIHQWPATLVQPVGSPLSLECTVEGTSNPNLYWYRQAAGRGLQLLFYSVGIGQISSEVPQNLSASRPQDRQFILSSKKLLLSDSGFYLCACSSSNQPQHFGDGTRLSIL.

Many counts were recorded for this clone. The V call is TRBV7-3, the J call TRBJ2-2; 8 bases are a match to TRBD2. The junction had 3 bases not matched to a gene; V was cut back by 2 bases and J by 4 bases. The V gene's germline CDR1 is SGHTA and CDR2 FQGTGA. The CDR3 has 15 amino acids. CDR3 in amino acids: CASSLDGRGTGELFF. CDR3 sequence (DNA): TGTGCCAGCAGCTTAGACGGGAGGGGCACCGGGGAGCTGTTTTTT.

This chain links TRBV9 with TRBJ1-6; maybe TRBD1 (6 bases). The V end lost 4 bases, the J end lost 7 bases, and 12 bases lay between the germline ends. Germline V gene data show CDR1 as SGDLS and CDR2 as YYNGEE. There are 14 residues in the CDR3. CDR3 region: CASSRDTTNSPLHF. CDR3 nucleotides: TGTGCCAGCAGCAGGGACACTACCAATTCACCCCTCCACTTT.

The chain couples TRBV7-2 to TRBJ2-5, with 7 bases aligning to TRBD2. Germline V gene sequence: CDR1 SGHTA, CDR2 FQGNSA. V lost 5 bases, J lost 5 bases, and 14 bases stayed unmatched. The CDR3 extends over 16 amino acids. The CDR3 DNA follows: TGTGCCAGCAGCCCGCTATCCGGGACTACCAGCGAGACCCAGTACTTC. This translates into CASSPLSGTTSETQYF.

The genes are TRBV20-1 and TRBJ2-5; no firm D call. Germline values: CDR1 DFQATT, CDR2 SNEGSKA (reference sequence). The V gene lost 4 bases and the J gene lost 2 bases, with 5 bases spanning the gap. This CDR3 contains 11 residues. The CDR3 coding sequence is TGCAGTGCTATCGAGCAAGAGACCCAGTACTTC. It encodes CSAIEQETQYF.

A single count supports this clone. The chain carries TRBV19 and TRBJ1-6; 12 bases are shared with TRBD1. In germline, CDR1 is LNHDA, CDR2 SQIVND (reference sequence). V shed 5 bases, J shed 7 bases, and the junction held 12 bases outside the gene matches. CDR3 length: 18 amino acids. For the CDR3, the DNA is TGTGCCAGTAGTGCCGGGACAGGGGGCGCGATGGGAAATTCACCCCTCCACTTT. Residues: CASSAGTGGAMGNSPLHF.

This clone was found many times. The chain combines TRBV5-6 with TRBJ1-1; D gene uncertain. Germline CDR1 is SGHDT and CDR2 is YYEEEE. The CDR3 extends over 17 amino acids. The V gene lost 4 bases and the J gene lost 4 bases, with 23 bases spanning the gap. As DNA, the CDR3 is TGTGCCAGCAGCGATATCGGAGGGCCCAAAGGGAGCACTGAAGCTTTCTTT. Amino acids: CASSDIGGPKGSTEAFF.